This T cell receptor (beta chain) was identified during a study of TIL therapy for anti-PD-1-resistant metastatic lung cancer. Study-level results: TIL cultures after expansion showed higher clonality and lower diversity than baseline tumor (median 6% vs 31%). The cohort had more treatment-naive, never-smoker and oncogene-addicted patients than typical.

The time point was: pre-treatment sample, taken before nivolumab and TIL therapy. The tumor samples were excised metastases, mostly pleural nodules or supraclavicular lymph nodes. This was the immunoSEQ v3 assay. Sequencing depth was 1.9 million or so read pairs for survey level, about 5-6.5 million for deep. Libraries were prepared by immunoSEQ multiplex PCR; TCRdb keeps only in-frame clonotypes and omits some of them. The data show about 6,300 clones, with roughly 67% seen just once and around a sixth held by the top ten. The CDR3 consists of 13 residues. Germline CDR1 reads MNHEY; CDR2 reads SVGEGT. V lost 0 bases to trimming and J lost 10 bases, with 10 bases between them. Of note for this clone: No antigen is known for it.

This receptor was taken from a person aged 25 to 85 with non-small cell lung cancer. The material was tumor tissue, obtained at baseline. The chain uses TRBV6-2 or TRBV6-3 and TRBJ2-1; weak D call: TRBD2 (6 bases). The CDR3 here is CASSYSEGSEQFF. For the CDR3, the DNA is TGTGCCAGCAGTTACTCGGAGGGCAGCGAGCAGTTCTTC.